A single sample gave rise to the 25 T cell receptor beta chains below, sequenced in a study of OX40 agonist ivuxolimab in advanced cancers. TCRdb's table, derived via immunoSEQ multiplex PCR, lists solely in-frame clones and lacks some. The sample holds approximately 45,000 clones, about 88% seen once. The source was CD4+ or CD8+ T cells sorted from blood, collected in a trial of the OX40 agonist ivuxolimab. The receptors were sampled from an adult with an advanced solid tumor such as melanoma, head and neck, liver or kidney cancer.

The V gene is TRBV7-9, the J gene TRBJ2-2, with D perhaps matching TRBD1 (5 bases). V lost 5 bases, J lost 4 bases, and 14 bases lay in between. Germline CDR1 reads SEHNR; CDR2 reads FQNEAQ (reference sequence). The CDR3 has 15 residues. This CDR3 is CASSQDRPLTGELFF. The CDR3 nucleotides are TGTGCCAGCAGCCAAGACAGACCGCTCACCGGGGAGCTGTTTTTT.

CDR3 nucleotides: TGTGCCAGCAGCTTAGAGGGAAGACAGGGAACGGACGAGCAGTACTTC. It specifies CASSLEGRQGTDEQYF. This chain joins TRBV11-3 and TRBJ2-7, with 7 bases identical to TRBD1. CDR3 length: 16 amino acids. The germline V gene has CDR1 SGHNT and CDR2 YENEEA. Trimming removed 0 bases from V and 5 bases from J; junction bases left unmatched: 10. Complete variable domain (other parts from reference TRBV11-3 and TRBJ2-7): EAGVVQSPRYKIIEKKQPVAFWCNPISGHNTLYWYLQNLGQGPELLIRYENEEAVDDSQLPKDRFSAERLKGVDSTLKIQPAELGDSAVYLCASSLEGRQGTDEQYFGPGTRLTVT.

The chain employs TRBV10-2 and TRBJ1-3; no definite D call. Germline CDR1 WSHSY, CDR2 SAAADI. Trimming stripped 3 bases from V and 0 bases from J, with 9 bases between. This CDR3 is built from 15 residues. The CDR3 DNA reads as TGCGCCAGCAGTGATGCTAGTGGCTCTGGAAACACCATATATTTT. It codes for CASSDASGSGNTIYF.

The J gene is TRBJ2-5, the V gene TRBV15; D is tentatively TRBD1 or TRBD2 (7 bases each). The germline V and J ends were trimmed by 4 bases and 4 bases, with 16 bases remaining between them. The CDR3 runs 15 residues. Germline loops: CDR1 LNHNV, CDR2 YYDKDF (reference sequence). As DNA, the CDR3 is TGTGCCACCAGCACCTCAGGGGGGGCTGGAGAGACCCAGTACTTC. Translated: CATSTSGGAGETQYF.

The chain uses TRBV9 and TRBJ1-5; 10 nucleotides align to TRBD1. The ends lost 2 bases at V and 2 bases at J; junction bases unmatched: 1. The CDR3 is made up of 15 amino acids. Germline loops: CDR1 SGDLS, CDR2 YYNGEE. CDR3 sequence: CASSVGTGGNQPQHF. CDR3 nucleotide sequence: TGTGCCAGCAGCGTGGGGACAGGGGGCAATCAGCCCCAGCATTTT.

The chain is built from TRBV9 and TRBJ2-2, with 7 nucleotides matching TRBD2. This CDR3 comprises 17 residues. V lost 3 bases, J lost 0 bases, and 8 bases stayed unmatched. CDR1 is SGDLS, CDR2 YYNGEE, per germline. CDR3: CASSGHGTTPNTGELFF. For the CDR3, the DNA is TGTGCCAGCAGCGGCCACGGGACTACCCCGAACACCGGGGAGCTGTTTTTT.

This clone occurred once. V is TRBV6-5 and J is TRBJ1-2, with 10 bases aligning to TRBD1. The CDR3 covers 13 residues. The V segment lost 6 bases and the J segment 7 bases; nucleotides outside the gene matches: 5. CDR1 is MNHEY, CDR2 SVGAGI, per germline. The CDR3, as DNA: TGTGCCAGCAGGAGACAGGGGGCGAGTGGCTACACCTTC. This codes for CASRRQGASGYTF.

The chain couples TRBV19 to TRBJ1-2; tentative D call: TRBD1 (5 bases). This CDR3 has 14 amino acids. Trimming cost V 6 bases and J 7 bases, with 18 bases left between them. The V gene's germline CDR1 is LNHDA and CDR2 SQIVND (reference sequence). The CDR3 loop reads CASSSGRGTAGYTF. CDR3 nucleotide sequence: TGTGCCAGTAGCTCGGGACGGGGGACCGCTGGCTACACCTTC.

This clone was found once. The chain recombines TRBV7-2 with TRBJ1-5; possible D gene TRBD1, 5 bases. V was shortened by 1 base and J by 7 bases, with 11 bases between the two germline ends. Germline V gives CDR1 SGHTA, CDR2 FQGNSA. The CDR3 spans 14 residues. CDR3 sequence reads: CASSLVLGEQPQHF. The CDR3, as DNA: TGTGCCAGCAGCTTAGTGCTGGGGGAGCAGCCCCAGCATTTT.

V gene TRBV19 combines with J gene TRBJ2-5, with TRBD1 identical over 7 bases. Germline V CDR1 and CDR2: LNHDA, SQIVND (reference sequence). Trimming cost V 8 bases and J 7 bases; bases outside gene matches: 7. The CDR3 length is 12 residues. CDR3 DNA: TGTGCCAGTGAGGGGGCTGATAGGACCCAGTACTTC. Protein: CASEGADRTQYF.

Here the CDR3 reads CASSSKRECSTDTQYF. Written as DNA, the CDR3 is TGTGCCAGCAGTTCTAAGCGGGAGTGCAGCACAGATACGCAGTATTTT. This sequence joins TRBV7-3 and TRBJ2-3, with 8 bases matching TRBD2. This CDR3 comprises 16 residues. After removal of 6 bases from V and 0 bases from J, the junction contained 8 bases not matched to a gene. CDR1 and CDR2 (germline): SGHTA, FQGTGA.

For the CDR3, the DNA is TGTGCCAGCAGCTCAACGGGGACTAGCTACGAGCAGTACTTC. Its protein is CASSSTGTSYEQYF. The V and J genes are TRBV7-9 and TRBJ2-7; 8 bases align to TRBD2. Losses at the gene ends were 4 bases for V and 3 bases for J; bases not matched to a gene: 5. This CDR3 has 14 residues. Germline lookup yields CDR1 SEHNR and CDR2 FQNEAQ (reference sequence).

The V call is TRBV5-4, the J call TRBJ2-2; unclear D gene. CDR3 length: 12 amino acids. Germline V CDR1 and CDR2: SGHNT, YYREEE (reference sequence). V was cut by 4 bases and J by 5 bases, with 6 bases left in between. The CDR3 loop is CASSLETGELFF. The CDR3 DNA reads as TGTGCCAGCAGCCTCGAGACCGGGGAGCTGTTTTTT.

The chain joins TRBV18 to TRBJ1-1; 8 bases are a match to TRBD1. The ends lost 2 bases at V and 5 bases at J; junction bases unmatched: 1. The CDR3 sequence is 13 residues long. Germline CDR1 KGHSH, CDR2 LQKENI. In nucleotides, the CDR3 is TGTGCCAGCTCACCAGACAGGGGTACTGAAGCTTTCTTT. Amino acids: CASSPDRGTEAFF.

For the CDR3, the DNA is TGTGCCAGCTCACGGACTCAGTCGATAAACAATGAGCAGTTCTTC. Translated, it gives CASSRTQSINNEQFF. The chain uses TRBV18 and TRBJ2-1, with D maybe TRBD2 (5 bases). The germline V gene has CDR1 KGHSH and CDR2 LQKENI. The CDR3 is made up of 15 amino acids. Deletions cut 4 bases from V and 5 bases from J, with 15 bases between.

The table lists this clone with a count of one. This chain joins TRBV6-5 and TRBJ2-7; D is undetermined. Trimming cost V 2 bases and J 4 bases, with 6 bases left between them. The CDR3 covers 12 residues. Germline values: CDR1 MNHEY, CDR2 SVGAGI. CDR3 bases: TGTGCCAGCAGTTACACGGCTTACGAGCAGTACTTC. This sequence encodes CASSYTAYEQYF.

Here the CDR3 DNA reads TGTGCCAGCAGCTTAGTTTCAGGGGCCGGGGAGCTGTTTTTT. Translated: CASSLVSGAGELFF. The J gene is TRBJ2-2, the V gene TRBV7-9, with D tentatively TRBD1 (6 bases). Germline V lookup: CDR1 SEHNR, CDR2 FQNEAQ (reference sequence). The length of the CDR3 is 14 residues. V lost 1 base and J 6 bases, leaving 9 bases between the germline ends.

This chain links TRBV9 with TRBJ2-2; 10 nucleotides align to TRBD2. This CDR3 contains 15 residues. Germline V gives CDR1 SGDLS, CDR2 YYNGEE. V trimming: 5 bases; J trimming: 5 bases; junction bases outside the gene matches: 6. The CDR3 nucleotides read TGTGCCAGCAGACCTAGCGGGAGTCGTACCGGGGAGCTGTTTTTT. It encodes CASRPSGSRTGELFF.

The CDR3 sequence: CASSQGTGGMNTEAFF. CDR3 nucleotides: TGCGCCAGCAGCCAAGGAACAGGGGGCATGAACACTGAAGCTTTCTTT. This chain joins TRBV4-1 and TRBJ1-1, with TRBD1 matching over 9 bases. This CDR3 comprises 16 residues. V lost 1 base and J lost 0; bases outside the gene matches: 3. Germline V lookup: CDR1 MGHRA, CDR2 YSYEKL.

The J gene is TRBJ2-2, the V gene TRBV9; D is undetermined. The CDR3 is made up of 14 amino acids. V lost 1 base to trimming and J lost 3 bases, with 7 bases between them. Looked up from germline, CDR1 is SGDLS and CDR2 is YYNGEE. CDR3 sequence: CASSVRKDTGELFF. Written as DNA, the CDR3 is TGTGCCAGCAGCGTACGTAAGGACACCGGGGAGCTGTTTTTT.

This clone has a handful of counts. The chain is built from TRBV23-1 and TRBJ2-3; tentative D call: TRBD1 (6 bases). TRBV23-1 qualifies as an ORF whose function is uncertain. V gave up 5 bases and J gave up 0 bases, with 18 bases separating them. The CDR3 has 17 amino acids. For the CDR3, the DNA is TGCGCCAGCAGTACCTTCCCGGGACATCAAAGCACAGATACGCAGTATTTT. Protein sequence: CASSTFPGHQSTDTQYF.

This clone appeared once. The chain carries TRBV21-1 and TRBJ2-1; TRBD1, the table's D call, was not compared with the DNA. TRBV21-1 is tagged as a pseudogene. There are 16 residues in the CDR3. The CDR3 DNA is TGTGCCAGCAGCAACGCTAGCCGGGACAGGGATCATGAGCAGTTCTTC. Protein sequence: CASSNASRDRDHEQFF.

This clone was seen a few times. The V and J genes are TRBV4-1 and TRBJ2-3, with TRBD2 matching over 8 bases. The CDR3 is 16 amino acids. V was clipped by 1 base and J by 5 bases; unmatched bases: 8. Germline assignment: CDR1 MGHRA and CDR2 YSYEKL. Here the CDR3 DNA reads TGCGCCAGCAGCCAAGCGTTCAGCGGGAGTGGAGATACGCAGTATTTT. As protein: CASSQAFSGSGDTQYF.

The chain has TRBV5-1 and TRBJ2-1; 10 nucleotides line up with TRBD2. V gave up 2 bases and J gave up 5 bases; unmatched junction bases: 4. Germline assignment: CDR1 SGHRS and CDR2 YFSETQ. This CDR3 region has 15 residues. This CDR3 reads CASSFTSGTHNEQFF. For the CDR3, the DNA is TGCGCCAGCAGCTTTACTAGCGGGACCCACAATGAGCAGTTCTTC.

J is TRBJ2-5 and V is TRBV19; D remains unclear. Germline V gives CDR1 LNHDA, CDR2 SQIVND (reference sequence). Trimming took 1 base from V and 3 from J, leaving 6 bases between them. The CDR3 is made up of 13 amino acids. In nucleotides, the CDR3 is TGTGCCAGTAGTATAGTGCCAGAAGAGACCCAGTACTTC. Residues: CASSIVPEETQYF.